This is a list of T cell receptor beta chains from one sample in a study of response to subunit inactivated influenza vaccine. TCRdb called the RT-PCR reads again in MiXCR, with one record for every CDR3 protein. The sample lists 610,000 or so distinct CDR3 sequences, about 15% occurring once. The specimen was PBMCs from blood, collected 12 days after vaccination. These receptors originate from a man between 50 and 59 years old who received an inactivated influenza vaccine. Each CDR3 is given with its conserved first and last residue. The D gene is left open where the match is weak. Clone size is not always given. Where it is, it says once, few, many or a class for expanded clones.

D gene	clone size	V gene	J gene	CDR3 DNA	CDR3 protein
.	many	TRBV28	TRBJ1-4	TGTGCCAGCATTAAATCTCAGACAGGAGAAAGAGAAAAACTGTTTTTT	CASIKSQTGEREKLFF
.	many	TRBV18	TRBJ2-5	TGTGCCAGCTCACCACTGTCAGGGGTACGCCAAGAGACCCAGTACTTC	CASSPLSGVRQETQYF
TRBD1	.	TRBV7-2	TRBJ2-7	TGTGCCAGCAGCTTAGTGACAGGGTACTACGAGCAGTACTTC	CASSLVTGYYEQYF
.	many	TRBV28	TRBJ2-7	TGTGCCAGCAGTTTACTACAGGGCTACGAGCAGTACTTC	CASSLLQGYEQYF
.	.	TRBV28	TRBJ2-1	TGTGCCAGCACCCTCCCCCTAGGAACCAATGAGCAGTTCTTC	CASTLPLGTNEQFF
TRBD2	.	TRBV4-3	TRBJ2-3	TGCGCCAGCAGCGCCATACTAGCGGGGGGAAGCACAGATACGCAGTATTTT	CASSAILAGGSTDTQYF
.	many	TRBV4-2	TRBJ2-3	TGTGCCAGCAGCCACAGGCCGAGCACAGATACGCAGTATTTT	CASSHRPSTDTQYF
.	few	TRBV3-1	TRBJ2-2	TGTGCCAGCAGCCAACAAGGGAGCACCGGGGAGCTGTTTTTT	CASSQQGSTGELFF
.	.	TRBV4-1	TRBJ2-6	TGCGCCAGCAGCCCCCAGATCTCTGGGGCCAACGTCCTGACTTTC	CASSPQISGANVLTF
.	.	TRBV18	TRBJ2-5	TGTGCCAGCTCACCCGGGATTCAAGATACCCAGTACTTC	CASSPGIQDTQYF
.	few	TRBV9	TRBJ2-1	TGTGCCAGCAGCGTAGCCCCGGTGGGGTCGTACAATGAGCAGTTCTTC	CASSVAPVGSYNEQFF
TRBD1	few	TRBV5-1	TRBJ2-3	TGCGCCAGCAGCATGGGACAGATCAGCACAGATACGCAGTATTTT	CASSMGQISTDTQYF
.	many	TRBV7-8	TRBJ2-1	TGTGCCAGCAGCTTGGGCAGGCTGACCTACAATGAGCAGTTCTTC	CASSLGRLTYNEQFF
TRBD2	.	TRBV6-2/TRBV6-3	TRBJ2-7	TGTGCCAGCAGTCTCCTAAGGGGCCTAGCGGAAACTTACGAGCAGTACTTC	CASSLLRGLAETYEQYF
.	.	TRBV11-2	TRBJ2-7	TGTGCCAGCAGCACTGGACAGCCATCCTACGAGCAGTACTTC	CASSTGQPSYEQYF
.	few	TRBV19	TRBJ2-3	TGTGCCAGTAGTATACGTAACGGAGATACGCAGTATTTT	CASSIRNGDTQYF
.	.	TRBV20-1	TRBJ2-7	TGCAGTGCTAGGCCTGACGGCTACTACGAGCAGTACTTC	CSARPDGYYEQYF
TRBD1	many	TRBV12-3/TRBV12-4	TRBJ2-7	TGTGCCAGCAGTCTAGGGTCAGGGGGCGAGCAGTACTTC	CASSLGSGGEQYF
TRBD1	many	TRBV4-3	TRBJ2-1	TGCGCCAGCAGCCAAGATCTAGACAGGGGCTACAATGAGCAGTTCTTC	CASSQDLDRGYNEQFF
TRBD1	.	TRBV15	TRBJ2-1	TGTGCCACCAGCAGAGCAGGGGGACAGTACAATGAGCAGTTCTTC	CATSRAGGQYNEQFF
.	few	TRBV13	TRBJ2-7	TGTGCCAGCAGCTCCGGGATACCTCTCTACGAGCAGTACTTC	CASSSGIPLYEQYF
TRBD2	many	TRBV12-3/TRBV12-4	TRBJ2-7	TGTGCCAGCAGTTTGAGCGGGATCACCTACGAGCAGTACTTC	CASSLSGITYEQYF
.	.	TRBV12-3/TRBV12-4	TRBJ1-2	TGTGCCAGCGGGACCACAGGAGGCTTTATGGGCTACACCTTC	CASGTTGGFMGYTF
.	.	TRBV25-1	TRBJ1-2	TGTGCCAGCAGTGAACGGTGGGCTGGCTACACCTTC	CASSERWAGYTF
.	.	TRBV6-5	TRBJ2-4	TGTGCCAGCAAGGACAAAAACATTCAGTACTTC	CASKDKNIQYF